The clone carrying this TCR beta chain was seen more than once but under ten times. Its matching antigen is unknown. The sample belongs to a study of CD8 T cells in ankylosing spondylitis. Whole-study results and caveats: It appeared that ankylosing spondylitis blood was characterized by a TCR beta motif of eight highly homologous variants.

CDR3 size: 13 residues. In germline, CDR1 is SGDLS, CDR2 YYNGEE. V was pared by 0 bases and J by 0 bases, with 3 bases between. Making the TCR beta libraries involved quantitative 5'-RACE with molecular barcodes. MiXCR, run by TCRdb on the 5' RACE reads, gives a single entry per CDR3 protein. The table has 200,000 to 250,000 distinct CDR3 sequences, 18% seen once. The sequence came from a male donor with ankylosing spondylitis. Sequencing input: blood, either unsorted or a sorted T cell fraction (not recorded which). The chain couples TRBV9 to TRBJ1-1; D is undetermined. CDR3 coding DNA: TGTGCCAGCAGCGTAGATTTGAACACTGAAGCTTTCTTT. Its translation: CASSVDLNTEAFF. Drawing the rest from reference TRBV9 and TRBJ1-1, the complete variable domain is DSGVTQTPKHLITATGQRVTLRCSPRSGDLSVYWYQQSLDQGLQFLIQYYNGEERAKGNILERFSAQQFPDLHSELNLSSLELGDSALYFCASSVDLNTEAFFGQGTRLTVV.